These T cell receptor beta chains were read from a single sample in a study of T cells in Graves' hyperthyroidism and ophthalmopathy. TCRdb processed the multiplex PCR reads anew with MiXCR; each CDR3 protein has one entry. The data show 400,000 to 600,000 distinct CDR3 sequences, around 21% seen once. The source material was blood. These receptors all stem from a man aged 18 to 29 with Graves' hyperthyroidism. Each CDR3 is given with its conserved first and last residue. D genes are given only for firm matches. Where a row states a size, it is once, few, many or the class of an expanded clone; other rows omit it.

D gene: TRBD1
J gene: TRBJ1-5
V gene: TRBV6-1
clone size: many
CDR3 protein: CACSARQGARSNQPQHF
CDR3 DNA: TGTGCCTGCAGTGCCCGACAGGGGGCGCGTAGCAATCAGCCCCAGCATTTT

D gene: TRBD1
J gene: TRBJ1-1
V gene: TRBV2
clone size: many
CDR3 protein: CASNRHYRGQNTEAFF
CDR3 DNA: TGTGCCAGCAACCGCCACTACAGGGGTCAGAACACTGAGGCTTTCTTT

D gene: TRBD1
J gene: TRBJ2-5
V gene: TRBV20-1
clone size: .
CDR3 protein: CSARDPTDRGHQETQYF
CDR3 DNA: TGCAGTGCTAGAGATCCTACCGACAGGGGGCATCAAGAGACCCAGTACTTC

D gene: TRBD1
J gene: TRBJ2-5
V gene: TRBV11-3
clone size: many
CDR3 protein: CASSHRDRGSETQYF
CDR3 DNA: TGTGCCAGCAGCCACCGGGACAGGGGGTCCGAGACCCAGTACTTC

D gene: TRBD1
J gene: TRBJ2-5
V gene: TRBV11-2
clone size: few
CDR3 protein: CASSGSDRGNGETQYF
CDR3 DNA: TGTGCCAGCAGCGGGTCGGACAGGGGGAATGGAGAGACCCAGTACTTC

D gene: .
J gene: TRBJ2-5
V gene: TRBV11-3
clone size: many
CDR3 protein: CASSLTQGTQYF
CDR3 DNA: TGTGCCAGCAGCCTCACGCAGGGGACCCAGTACTTC

D gene: .
J gene: TRBJ1-2
V gene: TRBV5-1
clone size: .
CDR3 protein: CASSLTGPAGNYGYTF
CDR3 DNA: TGCGCCAGCAGCTTAACCGGCCCGGCAGGGAACTATGGCTACACCTTC

D gene: .
J gene: TRBJ2-7
V gene: TRBV10-3
clone size: once
CDR3 protein: CATTDENAYEQYF
CDR3 DNA: TGTGCCACCACAGACGAAAACGCCTACGAGCAGTACTTC

D gene: TRBD1
J gene: TRBJ2-7
V gene: TRBV20-1
clone size: many
CDR3 protein: CSAPGQGKKEQYF
CDR3 DNA: TGCAGTGCTCCGGGACAGGGAAAGAAGGAGCAGTACTTC

D gene: .
J gene: TRBJ1-1
V gene: TRBV4-1
clone size: .
CDR3 protein: CASSRVVGGRVMNTEAFF
CDR3 DNA: TGCGCCAGCAGCCGGGTAGTGGGCGGACGGGTTATGAACACTGAAGCTTTCTTT

D gene: .
J gene: TRBJ1-2
V gene: TRBV6-1
clone size: .
CDR3 protein: CASSGRTRTYGYTF
CDR3 DNA: TGTGCCAGCAGTGGGCGGACACGTACCTATGGCTACACCTTC

D gene: TRBD1
J gene: TRBJ2-2
V gene: TRBV20-1
clone size: .
CDR3 protein: CSATGQGAPRELFF
CDR3 DNA: TGCAGTGCTACTGGACAGGGGGCCCCCCGGGAGCTGTTTTTT

D gene: TRBD1
J gene: TRBJ1-2
V gene: TRBV28
clone size: many
CDR3 protein: CASNPADRVRNGYTF
CDR3 DNA: TGTGCCAGCAATCCTGCGGACAGGGTGAGGAATGGCTACACCTTC

D gene: TRBD1
J gene: TRBJ1-5
V gene: TRBV28
clone size: many
CDR3 protein: CASSYTGAGQPQHF
CDR3 DNA: TGTGCCAGCAGTTATACAGGGGCAGGGCAGCCCCAGCATTTT

D gene: .
J gene: TRBJ2-6
V gene: TRBV6-1
clone size: many
CDR3 protein: CASRHPGANVLTF
CDR3 DNA: TGTGCCAGCAGACACCCTGGGGCCAACGTCCTGACTTTC

D gene: .
J gene: TRBJ2-7
V gene: TRBV6-1
clone size: .
CDR3 protein: CASSDMTSGEQYF
CDR3 DNA: TGTGCCAGCAGTGACATGACGTCGGGGGAGCAGTACTTC

D gene: .
J gene: TRBJ2-7
V gene: TRBV6-1
clone size: few
CDR3 protein: CASSEGIGEYEQYF
CDR3 DNA: TGTGCCAGCAGTGAAGGGATCGGGGAGTACGAGCAGTACTTC

D gene: .
J gene: TRBJ2-7
V gene: TRBV13
clone size: many
CDR3 protein: CASSLKKAGITYEQYF
CDR3 DNA: TGTGCCAGCAGCCTGAAGAAGGCAGGGATCACCTACGAGCAGTACTTC

D gene: .
J gene: TRBJ2-7
V gene: TRBV5-1
clone size: .
CDR3 protein: CASRPGVGYEQYF
CDR3 DNA: TGCGCCAGCAGGCCCGGTGTGGGGTACGAGCAGTACTTC

D gene: .
J gene: TRBJ1-5
V gene: TRBV6-2/TRBV6-3
clone size: many
CDR3 protein: CASSYRVPQPQHF
CDR3 DNA: TGTGCCAGCAGTTACAGGGTTCCTCAGCCCCAGCATTTT

D gene: .
J gene: TRBJ1-1
V gene: TRBV28
clone size: .
CDR3 protein: CASSAPGPMNTEAFF
CDR3 DNA: TGTGCCAGCAGTGCACCGGGACCGATGAACACTGAAGCTTTCTTT

D gene: .
J gene: TRBJ2-2
V gene: TRBV24-1
clone size: many
CDR3 protein: CATTATNTGELFF
CDR3 DNA: TGTGCCACCACAGCTACGAACACCGGGGAGCTGTTTTTT

D gene: TRBD1
J gene: TRBJ2-7
V gene: TRBV12-3/TRBV12-4
clone size: many
CDR3 protein: CASSPQGGPLEQYF
CDR3 DNA: TGTGCCAGCAGTCCACAGGGGGGCCCACTTGAGCAGTACTTC

D gene: TRBD1
J gene: TRBJ1-6
V gene: TRBV2
clone size: .
CDR3 protein: CASSDLRETGANSPLHF
CDR3 DNA: TGTGCCAGCAGTGATTTGAGGGAGACAGGGGCTAATTCGCCCCTCCACTTT

D gene: .
J gene: TRBJ2-7
V gene: TRBV6-1
clone size: once
CDR3 protein: CASRTAPYEQYF
CDR3 DNA: TGTGCCAGCCGGACAGCTCCCTACGAGCAGTACTTC

D gene: .
J gene: TRBJ1-4
V gene: TRBV12-3/TRBV12-4
clone size: many
CDR3 protein: CASSFSLGGLLTNEKLFF
CDR3 DNA: TGTGCCAGCAGTTTTAGTCTCGGCGGGCTATTAACTAATGAAAAACTGTTTTTT

D gene: .
J gene: TRBJ2-3
V gene: TRBV6-1
clone size: few
CDR3 protein: CASSSDLGATDTQYF
CDR3 DNA: TGTGCCAGCAGCTCAGATTTGGGGGCCACAGATACGCAGTATTTT

D gene: .
J gene: TRBJ2-7
V gene: TRBV20-1
clone size: many
CDR3 protein: CSAKGGEWGYEQYF
CDR3 DNA: TGCAGTGCTAAAGGGGGGGAGTGGGGCTACGAGCAGTACTTC

D gene: .
J gene: TRBJ1-1
V gene: TRBV28
clone size: many
CDR3 protein: CASSHARGEVDTEAFF
CDR3 DNA: TGTGCCAGCAGTCATGCGAGGGGGGAGGTTGACACTGAAGCTTTCTTT

D gene: .
J gene: TRBJ2-2
V gene: TRBV20-1
clone size: many
CDR3 protein: CSASRLRNTGELFF
CDR3 DNA: TGCAGTGCTAGTAGACTACGGAACACCGGGGAGCTGTTTTTT

D gene: TRBD1
J gene: TRBJ1-2
V gene: TRBV27
clone size: .
CDR3 protein: CASSTGAGSYTF
CDR3 DNA: TGTGCCAGCAGTACAGGGGCAGGGAGCTACACCTTC

D gene: .
J gene: TRBJ1-1
V gene: TRBV6-5
clone size: many
CDR3 protein: CASSYHGPNTEAFF
CDR3 DNA: TGTGCCAGCAGTTACCACGGCCCGAACACTGAAGCTTTCTTT

D gene: .
J gene: TRBJ2-7
V gene: TRBV7-6
clone size: many
CDR3 protein: CASSPKTGLGVAYEQYF
CDR3 DNA: TGTGCCAGCAGTCCGAAGACAGGCCTGGGAGTGGCCTACGAGCAGTACTTC

D gene: .
J gene: TRBJ2-5
V gene: TRBV4-1
clone size: .
CDR3 protein: CASSQASEQETQYF
CDR3 DNA: TGCGCCAGCAGCCAAGCGAGCGAACAAGAGACCCAGTACTTC

D gene: .
J gene: TRBJ2-7
V gene: TRBV20-1
clone size: many
CDR3 protein: CSARGRVRYEQYF
CDR3 DNA: TGCAGTGCTAGAGGCAGGGTTAGGTACGAGCAGTACTTC

D gene: .
J gene: TRBJ1-1
V gene: TRBV2
clone size: many
CDR3 protein: CASSAAKTNTEAFF
CDR3 DNA: TGTGCCAGCAGTGCGGCCAAAACTAACACTGAAGCTTTCTTT

D gene: .
J gene: TRBJ2-5
V gene: TRBV2
clone size: many
CDR3 protein: CASSEELVGTQYF
CDR3 DNA: TGTGCCAGCAGTGAAGAGTTGGTCGGAACCCAGTACTTC

D gene: .
J gene: TRBJ2-4
V gene: TRBV12-3/TRBV12-4
clone size: .
CDR3 protein: CASSLHRDQNIQYF
CDR3 DNA: TGTGCCAGCAGCTTACACAGGGACCAAAACATTCAGTACTTC

D gene: TRBD1
J gene: TRBJ2-7
V gene: TRBV7-8
clone size: few
CDR3 protein: CASSPWDRVSEQYF
CDR3 DNA: TGTGCCAGCAGCCCCTGGGACAGGGTTTCCGAGCAGTACTTC

D gene: .
J gene: TRBJ2-7
V gene: TRBV6-5
clone size: .
CDR3 protein: CASSTRHSYEQYF
CDR3 DNA: TGTGCCAGCAGTACTAGGCACTCCTACGAGCAGTACTTC

D gene: .
J gene: TRBJ1-1
V gene: TRBV30
clone size: .
CDR3 protein: CAWKRDGNTEAFF
CDR3 DNA: TGTGCCTGGAAAAGGGACGGGAACACTGAAGCTTTCTTT

D gene: TRBD2
J gene: TRBJ2-7
V gene: TRBV14
clone size: many
CDR3 protein: CASSQTSGVFSYEQYF
CDR3 DNA: TGTGCCAGCAGCCAGACTAGCGGGGTATTCTCCTACGAGCAGTACTTC

D gene: .
J gene: TRBJ2-5
V gene: TRBV9
clone size: many
CDR3 protein: CASSSVVGQGTQYF
CDR3 DNA: TGTGCCAGCAGCTCAGTGGTTGGTCAAGGGACCCAGTACTTC

D gene: .
J gene: TRBJ2-7
V gene: TRBV27
clone size: many
CDR3 protein: CASSPLPGRNEQYF
CDR3 DNA: TGTGCCAGCAGTCCCCTCCCAGGCAGGAACGAGCAGTACTTC

D gene: .
J gene: TRBJ1-1
V gene: TRBV6-5
clone size: many
CDR3 protein: CASSWGGAFRSSTEAFF
CDR3 DNA: TGTGCCAGCAGTTGGGGGGGGGCTTTTCGATCGAGCACTGAAGCTTTCTTT

D gene: TRBD1
J gene: TRBJ2-2
V gene: TRBV27
clone size: few
CDR3 protein: CASSDRDQHPGELFF
CDR3 DNA: TGTGCCAGCAGTGACAGGGACCAACACCCCGGGGAGCTGTTTTTT

D gene: .
J gene: TRBJ1-1
V gene: TRBV10-3
clone size: many
CDR3 protein: CAINPGTVNTEAFF
CDR3 DNA: TGTGCCATCAACCCCGGGACGGTAAACACTGAAGCTTTCTTT

D gene: .
J gene: TRBJ1-1
V gene: TRBV28
clone size: .
CDR3 protein: CASSFSGRENTEAFF
CDR3 DNA: TGTGCCAGCAGTTTTTCAGGGCGTGAGAACACTGAAGCTTTCTTT

D gene: .
J gene: TRBJ1-1
V gene: TRBV7-9
clone size: many
CDR3 protein: CATRPAFF
CDR3 DNA: TGTGCCACCCGACCAGCTTTCTTT

D gene: .
J gene: TRBJ2-7
V gene: TRBV28
clone size: .
CDR3 protein: CASSRAGREQYF
CDR3 DNA: TGTGCCAGCAGTCGGGCAGGTCGAGAGCAGTACTTC

D gene: .
J gene: TRBJ1-1
V gene: TRBV12-5
clone size: .
CDR3 protein: CASGLFPDRLNTEAFF
CDR3 DNA: TGTGCTAGTGGTTTGTTCCCGGACAGACTGAACACTGAAGCTTTCTTT

D gene: .
J gene: TRBJ2-2
V gene: TRBV24-1
clone size: .
CDR3 protein: CVTRKGLDTGELFF
CDR3 DNA: TGTGTCACCAGGAAGGGCCTGGACACCGGGGAGCTGTTTTTT

D gene: TRBD1
J gene: TRBJ1-5
V gene: TRBV6-2/TRBV6-3
clone size: many
CDR3 protein: CASSLTGADQPQHF
CDR3 DNA: TGTGCCAGCAGTTTGACAGGGGCGGATCAGCCCCAGCATTTT

D gene: .
J gene: TRBJ1-1
V gene: TRBV6-5
clone size: many
CDR3 protein: CASSYLEDTEAFF
CDR3 DNA: TGTGCCAGCAGTTACTTGGAGGACACTGAAGCTTTCTTT

D gene: .
J gene: TRBJ2-5
V gene: TRBV6-5
clone size: .
CDR3 protein: CASSYGDYQETQYF
CDR3 DNA: TGTGCCAGCAGTTACGGGGACTACCAAGAGACCCAGTACTTC

D gene: TRBD2
J gene: TRBJ2-3
V gene: TRBV5-1
clone size: few
CDR3 protein: CASSRTSGTDTQYF
CDR3 DNA: TGCGCCAGCAGCCGGACTAGCGGCACAGATACGCAGTATTTT

D gene: .
J gene: TRBJ1-2
V gene: TRBV19
clone size: few
CDR3 protein: CASSINTNYGYTF
CDR3 DNA: TGTGCCAGTAGTATAAACACCAACTATGGCTACACCTTC

D gene: TRBD2
J gene: TRBJ2-5
V gene: TRBV19
clone size: few
CDR3 protein: CASNGGGFKETQYF
CDR3 DNA: TGTGCCAGTAACGGCGGGGGGTTCAAAGAGACCCAGTACTTC

D gene: .
J gene: TRBJ1-1
V gene: TRBV27
clone size: few
CDR3 protein: CASRYNREGEAFF
CDR3 DNA: TGTGCCAGCCGATACAACAGGGAAGGTGAAGCTTTCTTT